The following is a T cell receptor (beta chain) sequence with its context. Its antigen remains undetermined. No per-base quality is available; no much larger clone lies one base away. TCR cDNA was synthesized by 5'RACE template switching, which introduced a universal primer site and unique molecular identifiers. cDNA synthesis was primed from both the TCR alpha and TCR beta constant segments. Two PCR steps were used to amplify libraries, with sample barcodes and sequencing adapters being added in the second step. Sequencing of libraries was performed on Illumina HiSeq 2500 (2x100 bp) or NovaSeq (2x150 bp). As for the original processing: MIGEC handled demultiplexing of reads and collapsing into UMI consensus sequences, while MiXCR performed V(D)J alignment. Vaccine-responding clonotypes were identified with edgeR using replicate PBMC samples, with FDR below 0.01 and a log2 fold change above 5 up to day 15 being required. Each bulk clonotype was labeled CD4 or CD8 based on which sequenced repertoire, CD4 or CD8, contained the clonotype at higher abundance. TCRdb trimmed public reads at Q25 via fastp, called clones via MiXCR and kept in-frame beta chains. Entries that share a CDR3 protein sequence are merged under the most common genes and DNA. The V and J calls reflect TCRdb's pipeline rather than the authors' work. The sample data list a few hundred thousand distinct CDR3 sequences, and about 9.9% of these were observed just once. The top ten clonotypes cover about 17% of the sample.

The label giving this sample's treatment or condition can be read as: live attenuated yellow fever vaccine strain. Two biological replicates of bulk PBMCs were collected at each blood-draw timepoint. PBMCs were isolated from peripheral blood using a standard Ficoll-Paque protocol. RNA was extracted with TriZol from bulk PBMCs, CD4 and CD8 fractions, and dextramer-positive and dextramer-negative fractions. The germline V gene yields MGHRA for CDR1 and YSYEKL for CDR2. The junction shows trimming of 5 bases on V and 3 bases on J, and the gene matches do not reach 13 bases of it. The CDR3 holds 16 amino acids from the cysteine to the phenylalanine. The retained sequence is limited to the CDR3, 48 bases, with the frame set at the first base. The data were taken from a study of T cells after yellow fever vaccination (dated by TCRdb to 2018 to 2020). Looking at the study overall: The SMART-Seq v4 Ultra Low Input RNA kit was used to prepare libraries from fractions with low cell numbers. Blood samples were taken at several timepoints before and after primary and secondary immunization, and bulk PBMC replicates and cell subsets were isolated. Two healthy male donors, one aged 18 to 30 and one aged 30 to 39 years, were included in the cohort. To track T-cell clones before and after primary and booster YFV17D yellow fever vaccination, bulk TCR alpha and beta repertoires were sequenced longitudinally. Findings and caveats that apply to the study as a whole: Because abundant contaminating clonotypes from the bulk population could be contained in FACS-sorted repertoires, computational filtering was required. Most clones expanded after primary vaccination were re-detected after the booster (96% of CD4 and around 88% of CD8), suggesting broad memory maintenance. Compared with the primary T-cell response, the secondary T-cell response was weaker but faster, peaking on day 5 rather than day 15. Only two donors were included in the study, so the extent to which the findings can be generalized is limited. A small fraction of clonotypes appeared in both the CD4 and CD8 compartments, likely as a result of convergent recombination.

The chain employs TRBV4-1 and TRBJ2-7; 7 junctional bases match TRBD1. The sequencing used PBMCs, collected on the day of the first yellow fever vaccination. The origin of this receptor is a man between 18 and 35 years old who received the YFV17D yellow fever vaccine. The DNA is TGCGCCAGCAGCAAAGTCTACAGGGGCATTTTCTACGAGCAGTACTTC. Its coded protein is CASSKVYRGIFYEQYF.